This TCR beta chain was retrieved from a study of blood T cell repertoires in COVID-19. Across the whole study: PBMCs, B-cell-depleted T cells, or T cells were the source of the cDNA or gDNA that made up the material.

Some clones are missing from TCRdb's copy, which holds only in-frame ones; the method was immunoSEQ multiplex PCR. The profile shows under 45,000 clones, approximately 80% of them singletons. This CDR3 has 16 amino acids. Trimming cost V 0 bases and J 4 bases; bases outside gene matches: 9. CDR1 and CDR2 (germline): LGHNA, YSLEER. Input material: peripheral blood. The rearrangement links TRBV4-3 to TRBJ2-7; TRBD1 matches 7 bases. The sequence was obtained from a man older than 75 with acute or convalescent COVID-19. CDR3 sequence reads: CASSQDPTGYNYEQYF. CDR3 nucleotide sequence: TGCGCCAGCAGCCAAGATCCGACAGGGTATAATTACGAGCAGTACTTC.